The 23 T cell receptor beta chains below come from one sample, sequenced in a study of tumor and adjacent non-tumor tissue in lung cancer. The template was RNA from unsorted bulk tissue. Distant lung tissue was collected more than 3 cm away from the tumor edge. A modified ARM-PCR protocol with three rounds of nested PCR amplified TCRbeta. TCRdb re-derived calls from the multiplex PCR reads in MiXCR, one entry per CDR3 protein. The sample includes about 100,000 distinct CDR3 sequences, more than 55% of them seen just once. Sequenced: distant non-tumor lung tissue. The receptor set was obtained from a man aged 25-40 years with non-small cell lung cancer.

This clonotype has ten or more counts. The V gene is TRBV6-5, the J gene TRBJ1-1, with D maybe TRBD1 (6 bases). From germline, CDR1 is MNHEY and CDR2 SVGAGI. The CDR3 has 16 amino acids. Trimming took off 5 bases at V and 0 bases at J, with 16 bases between the two ends. The CDR3 coding sequence is TGTGCCAGCAGTCAGGGAGCGGGGGCAATGAACACTGAAGCTTTCTTT. It translates to CASSQGAGAMNTEAFF.

This rearrangement joins TRBV6-5 to TRBJ2-7; D uncertain. The CDR3 has 15 amino acids. Germline-derived CDR1 and CDR2 are MNHEY and SVGAGI. Trimming removed 2 bases from V and 2 bases from J, with 13 bases in between. CDR3 region: CASSYDHRGTYEQYF. The CDR3 nucleotides are TGTGCCAGCAGTTACGATCACAGAGGAACCTACGAGCAGTACTTC.

The rearrangement joins TRBV6-1 to TRBJ2-4; 9 bases line up with TRBD1. The CDR3 extends over 13 amino acids. V gave up 10 bases and J gave up 7 bases; unmatched junction bases: 8. Germline CDR1 and CDR2: MNHNS and SASEGT. CDR3 sequence reads: CANCGTGKNIQYF. In DNA, the CDR3 is TGTGCCAACTGTGGGACAGGGAAGAACATTCAGTACTTC.

On this clonotype itself: A much larger clone differs by one base, so this may be a read error. The CDR3 reads CASSQDRVEYQPQHF. The DNA of the CDR3 is TGCGCCAGCAGCCAAGATAGGGTGGAATATCAGCCCCAGCATTTT. This rearrangement joins TRBV4-3 to TRBJ1-5, with D uncertain. The CDR3 is made up of 15 amino acids. Germline V CDR1 and CDR2: LGHNA, YSLEER. V lost 0 bases to trimming and J lost 5 bases, with 11 bases between them.

CDR3 sequence (DNA): TGTGCCACCTGTACGCCAAACTCTGGAAACACCATATATTTT. This translates into CATCTPNSGNTIYF. J is TRBJ1-3 and V is TRBV28; no reliable D call. CDR3 length equals 14 residues. The V end lost 10 bases, the J end lost 0 bases, and 13 bases lay between the germline ends. Germline-derived CDR1 and CDR2 are MDHEN and SYDVKM.

This clonotype was seen only once. The rearrangement links TRBV20-1 to TRBJ2-7; no clear D gene. The V end was cut by 3 bases, the J end by 2 bases, with 17 bases between. Germline loops: CDR1 DFQATT, CDR2 SNEGSKA (reference sequence). This CDR3 contains 15 residues. CDR3 in amino acids: CSARATDQHTYEQYF. CDR3 in DNA: TGCAGTGCTAGGGCAACGGATCAACACACCTACGAGCAGTACTTC.

With regard to this clonotype: The junction shows a germline mismatch at one end, possibly a read error. This rearrangement joins TRBV11-2 to TRBJ2-1; tentatively, D is TRBD1 (5 bases). Germline values: CDR1 SGHAT, CDR2 FQNNGV. This CDR3 contains 15 residues. The CDR3 spells CASGIPGFSYDEQFF. The CDR3 DNA sequence: TGTGCCAGCGGAATACCAGGGTTCTCCTACGATGAGCAGTTCTTC.

A remark on this clonotype: Since the CDR3 does not end with the conserved phenylalanine or tryptophan, this likely comes from a read error. This chain joins TRBV5-1 and TRBJ2-1; the D gene is possibly TRBD1 (6 bases). From germline, CDR1 is SGHRS and CDR2 YFSETQ. CDR3 length: 14 residues. The CDR3 here is CASSLGGSYNEQFL. For the CDR3, the DNA is TGTGCCAGCAGCTTAGGGGGCTCCTACAATGAGCAGTTCCTC.

A word on this clonotype: As the CDR3 is not closed by the conserved phenylalanine or tryptophan, this likely results from a read error. The rearrangement joins TRBV12-3 or TRBV12-4 to TRBJ2-7; unclear D gene. V dropped 6 bases and J dropped 5 bases, with 17 bases sitting between them. The CDR3 loop spans 14 amino acids. CDR3 loop: CASRSDLPDHEQYL. Here the CDR3 DNA reads TGTGCCAGCAGATCCGACCTTCCGGACCACGAGCAGTACTTA.

This clonotype was recorded once. Mismatch with germline at one junction end may stem from a read error. V usage is TRBV11-1 and J usage is TRBJ2-1; D is ambiguous. Germline V gene data show CDR1 as SGHAT and CDR2 as FQDESV (reference sequence). This CDR3 is built from 11 residues. For the CDR3, the DNA is TGTGCCAGCAGCTCGGCGTATGAGCATTTCTTC. Encoded protein: CASSSAYEHFF.

Concerning this clonotype: A read error may produce the germline difference seen at one junction end. The V call is TRBV4-3, the J call TRBJ2-5; TRBD1 might be the D (6 bases). CDR3 length equals 14 residues. The germline gives CDR1 LGHNA, CDR2 YSLEER. CDR3 sequence reads: CASSRVSGHETHYF. The DNA of the CDR3 is TGCGCCAGCAGCCGAGTCTCGGGACATGAGACCCACTACTTC.

As to this clonotype: A junction boundary mismatches the germline segment, possibly from a read error. V and J are TRBV29-1 and TRBJ2-2; the match to TRBD2 covers 8 bases. The CDR3 has 16 residues. Germline values: CDR1 SQVTM, CDR2 ANQGSEA. The CDR3 DNA follows: TGCACCGTTGGTCAAGCGGGAGTTGTTCCGACCGGGGAGCTGTTTTTT. Translation: CTVGQAGVVPTGELFF.

CDR3 sequence (DNA): TGTGCCAGCAGCTCCTTTCGGGGGCAGGGGAAGGCTGACTACACCTTC. As protein: CASSSFRGQGKADYTF. This chain connects TRBV11-2 to TRBJ1-2, with a possible D match to TRBD1 (6 bases). Germline CDR1 is SGHAT and CDR2 is FQNNGV. This CDR3 spans 16 amino acids. Trimming cost V 4 bases and J 10 bases, with 25 bases left between them.

Details on this clonotype: Germline is not matched at one junction end, which may reflect a read error. V and J are TRBV4-2 and TRBJ2-1; the D gene could be TRBD1 or TRBD2 (7 bases each). Germline assignment: CDR1 LGHNA and CDR2 YNFKEQ. The CDR3 covers 14 residues. Here the CDR3 reads CASSQGTGEGEQFF. Written as DNA, the CDR3 is TGTGCCAGCAGCCAAGGCACAGGGGAGGGTGAGCAATTCTTC.

Details on this clonotype: It may be a read error: a sequence one base away is much more abundant. The chain uses TRBV5-4 and TRBJ2-7, with TRBD2 identical over 8 bases. The CDR3 sequence is 14 residues long. With 9 bases clipped from V and 2 bases from J, the junction kept 10 bases outside the gene matches. Germline V gene lookup returns CDR1 SGHNT and CDR2 YYREEE (reference sequence). For the CDR3, the DNA is TGTGCCACCTTCTTTCAGCGGGGGACCTACGAGCAGTACTTC. Its translation: CATFFQRGTYEQYF.

This clonotype is categorized as medium-sized. The J gene is TRBJ2-1, the V gene TRBV11-3; the D gene is possibly TRBD1 (6 bases). Per germline, CDR1 SGHNT and CDR2 YENEEA. The CDR3 runs to 14 residues. V was cut by 7 bases and J by 4 bases, with 14 bases left in between. This chain's CDR3 is CASKTGSKYNEQFF. Written as DNA, the CDR3 is TGTGCCAGCAAAACAGGGTCGAAATACAATGAGCAGTTCTTC.

This clonotype was picked up many times. The chain has TRBV12-3 or TRBV12-4 and TRBJ2-2; the match to TRBD2 covers 9 bases. J gave up 5 bases and V 2 bases, and 3 bases lay outside the gene matches. This CDR3 spans 15 amino acids. The DNA for the CDR3 is TGTGCCAGCAGTTTACTGGGACTAGCAACCGGGGAGCTGTTTTTT. It specifies CASSLLGLATGELFF.

Comment on this clonotype: Being one base from a much bigger clone, this may be a read error. The V and J genes are TRBV12-3 or TRBV12-4 and TRBJ1-2; TRBD1 agrees at 8 bases. The CDR3 sequence is 17 residues long. CDR3 in DNA: TGTGCCGGCAGTGATCTACATGGACAGGGACCAGTTTATGGCTACACCTTC. This sequence encodes CAGSDLHGQGPVYGYTF.

With respect to this clonotype: Just one base apart from a much larger clone, this may be a read error. The rearrangement uses TRBV11-2 and TRBJ1-1; no clear D gene. Germline assignment: CDR1 SGHAT and CDR2 FQNNGV. The CDR3 has 13 residues. In nucleotides, the CDR3 is TGTGCCAGCAGCCTCGCGGGTAGCACTGAAACTTTCTTT. Its protein is CASSLAGSTETFF.

In this sample, this clonotype turned up a few times. With a much larger clone just one base away, this may be a read error. The rearrangement joins TRBV24-1 to TRBJ2-7; D is tentatively TRBD1 or TRBD2 (5 bases each). This CDR3 comprises 13 residues. CDR1 is KGHDR, CDR2 SFDVKD, per germline. In DNA, the CDR3 is TGTGTCACCAGTGATGGGACGCGCGTGGAGCAGTACTTC. Translating it yields CVTSDGTRVEQYF.

For this clonotype: A junction end diverges from the germline sequence, so it may reflect a read error. The rearrangement uses TRBV24-1 and TRBJ2-1; D perhaps matches TRBD2 (5 bases). CDR1 and CDR2 (germline): KGHDR, SFDVKD. The CDR3 covers 14 residues. As DNA, the CDR3 is TGTGCCATCAGTGAGGGTGGGTCCTACAATGAGCAGTTCTTC. Protein product: CAISEGGSYNEQFF.

This sequence joins TRBV5-1 and TRBJ2-4; 7 bases fit TRBD2. Germline V gene data show CDR1 as SGHRS and CDR2 as YFSETQ. The V gene end was trimmed by 5 bases and the J gene end by 2 bases; junction bases not matched to a gene: 4. The CDR3 loop spans 14 amino acids. CDR3 sequence (DNA): TGCGCCAGCAGTCCGGGACTAACCAAAAACATTCAGTACTTC. Protein: CASSPGLTKNIQYF.

The count of this clonotype is one. An end of the junction does not agree with germline; a read error may underlie this. The V and J genes are TRBV20-1 and TRBJ1-5, with D possibly matching TRBD1 (5 bases). Germline loops: CDR1 DFQATT, CDR2 SNEGSKA (reference sequence). The CDR3 contains 13 residues. CDR3 protein: CNASEGFLQPQHF. The CDR3, as DNA: TGCAATGCTAGCGAGGGGTTCCTACAGCCTCAGCATTTT.